This T cell receptor beta chain was found in a study of CD8+ T cells in alopecia areata. Study outcomes and limitations: Relative to mice, TCR sharing across patients was less clear, a difference possibly HLA-related.

Sequencing relied on a cDNA template that was reverse transcribed from extracted RNA. Clones were sequenced by immunoSEQ multiplex PCR, and TCRdb holds only the in-frame ones, with some missing. The sample carries tens of thousands of clones, approximately 30% recorded once. Treatment meaning: oral pan-JAK inhibitor, 5-10 mg twice daily. A note on this clone: The antigen remains unidentified.

The V and J ends lost 5 bases and 0 bases respectively, with 10 bases between them. The CDR3 length is 14 residues. Per germline, CDR1 MNHEY and CDR2 SVGAGI. V usage is TRBV6-5 and J usage is TRBJ1-1; no definite D call. The source is a human donor with alopecia areata. Source: CD8+ T cells sorted from blood, taken at week 4, from a patient treated with tofacitinib. CDR3: CASSPLTVNTEAFF. CDR3 in DNA: TGTGCCAGCAGTCCCCTGACGGTGAACACTGAAGCTTTCTTT.